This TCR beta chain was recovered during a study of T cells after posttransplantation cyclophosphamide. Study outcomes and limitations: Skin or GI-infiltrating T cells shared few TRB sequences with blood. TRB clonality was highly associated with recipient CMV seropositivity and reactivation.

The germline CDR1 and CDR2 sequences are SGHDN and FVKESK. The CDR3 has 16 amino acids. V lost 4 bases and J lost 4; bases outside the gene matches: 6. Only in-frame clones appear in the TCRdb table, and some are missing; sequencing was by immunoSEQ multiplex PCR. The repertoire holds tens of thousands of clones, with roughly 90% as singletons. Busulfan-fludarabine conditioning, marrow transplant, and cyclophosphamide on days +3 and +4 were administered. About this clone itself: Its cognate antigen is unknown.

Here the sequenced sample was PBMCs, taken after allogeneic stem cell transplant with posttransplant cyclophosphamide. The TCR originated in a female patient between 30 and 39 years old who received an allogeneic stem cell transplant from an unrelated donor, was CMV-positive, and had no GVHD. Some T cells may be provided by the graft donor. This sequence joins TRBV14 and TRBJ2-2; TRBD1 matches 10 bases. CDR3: CASSRPGTGATGELFF. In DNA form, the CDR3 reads TGTGCCAGCAGCCGCCCCGGGACAGGGGCCACCGGGGAGCTGTTTTTT.